Following are 18 T cell receptor beta chains from one sample sequenced in a study of human T cells and chemical hapten exposure. One entry per CDR3 protein, called by TCRdb with MiXCR from the RACE reads. The sample shows about 120,000 distinct CDR3 sequences, about an eighth of them seen only once. Noted time point: patch test 1, 2 weeks after DPC sensitization. Indicated treatment: therapeutic diphenylcyclopropenone sensitization with weekly scalp DPC. The sample here was whole blood, taken in connection with sensitization to the hapten diphenylcyclopropenone (DPC). The receptors derive from a woman aged 50 to 65 with alopecia areata. Some clones in this sample may be carry-over from other donors' samples.

A few counts support this clonotype. The chain employs TRBV28 and TRBJ1-5; D unclear. This CDR3 contains 11 residues. CDR1 and CDR2 from the germline V gene are MDHEN and SYDVKM. Trimming took off 5 bases at V and 9 bases at J, with 8 bases between the two ends. In DNA form, the CDR3 reads TGTGCCAGCAGTCCCGCGTGGCCCCAGCATTTT. Amino acid sequence: CASSPAWPQHF.

The V gene is TRBV5-6, the J gene TRBJ1-1; D gene ambiguous. The CDR3 spans 14 residues. With 3 bases removed from V and 0 bases from J, the gap between germline ends came to 9 bases. Germline V gene data show CDR1 as SGHDT and CDR2 as YYEEEE. CDR3 in DNA: TGTGCCAGCAGCTCGGGGTTTATGAACACTGAAGCTTTCTTT. As protein: CASSSGFMNTEAFF.

The sample holds many counts of this clonotype. The chain employs TRBV6-2 or TRBV6-3 and TRBJ2-7; no reliable D call. V was shortened by 8 bases and J by 6 bases, with 8 bases between the two germline ends. CDR3 length: 10 amino acids. CDR1 and CDR2 (germline): MNHEY, SVGEGT. CDR3 amino acids: CASVGGEQYF. CDR3 nucleotide sequence: TGTGCCAGCGTGGGCGGCGAGCAGTACTTC.

This clonotype was seen a handful of times. V and J are TRBV18 and TRBJ2-3; D unclear. Trimming cost V 3 bases and J 2 bases, with 12 bases left between them. CDR1 and CDR2 (germline): KGHSH, LQKENI. The CDR3 covers 15 residues. As DNA, the CDR3 is TGTGCCAGCTCACCGGACCGCGCCTCCACAGATACGCAGTATTTT. It is translated as CASSPDRASTDTQYF.

This chain joins TRBV4-1 and TRBJ1-1; TRBD1 matches 8 bases. The CDR3 spans 17 residues. V gave up 4 bases and J gave up 0 bases; unmatched junction bases: 10. The V gene's germline CDR1 is MGHRA and CDR2 YSYEKL. The CDR3 region has the DNA TGCGCCAGCAGCCTAGGACAGGGTGGTGTTATGAACACTGAAGCTTTCTTT. It is translated as CASSLGQGGVMNTEAFF.

The V call is TRBV28, the J call TRBJ1-4; TRBD1 matches 7 bases. J lost 7 bases, V lost 1 base, and 6 bases had no gene match. Per germline, CDR1 MDHEN and CDR2 SYDVKM. There are 15 residues in the CDR3. Here the CDR3 DNA reads TGTGCCAGCAGTTTATACGGGACAGTACCTGAAAAACTGTTTTTT. Its protein is CASSLYGTVPEKLFF.

This clonotype was picked up many times. The rearrangement joins TRBV11-2 to TRBJ1-5, with unresolved D. V was pared by 5 bases and J by 3 bases, with 8 bases between. The CDR3 contains 13 residues. From germline, CDR1 is SGHAT and CDR2 FQNNGV. CDR3: CASSLSLNQPQHF. The CDR3 DNA reads TGTGCCAGCAGCCTCAGTCTCAATCAGCCCCAGCATTTT.

The chain is built from TRBV28 and TRBJ1-1, with no clear D. The germline V and J ends were trimmed by 7 bases and 1 base, with 7 bases remaining between them. Germline CDR1 and CDR2: MDHEN and SYDVKM. CDR3 length: 12 residues. The CDR3 region is CASIPGNTEAFF. CDR3 coding DNA: TGTGCCAGCATACCAGGGAACACTGAAGCTTTCTTT.

This clonotype was counted many times. The chain couples TRBV18 to TRBJ2-7; 13 bases match TRBD2. Trimming cost V 9 bases and J 2 bases; bases outside gene matches: 4. CDR1 and CDR2 (germline): KGHSH, LQKENI. CDR3 length: 14 amino acids. DNA of the CDR3: TGTGCCAGTTCGACTAGCGGGGGGCCCTACGAGCAGTACTTC. It yields the protein CASSTSGGPYEQYF.

This clonotype was counted many times. The genes are TRBV11-3 and TRBJ2-2; D gene uncertain. The germline V gene encodes CDR1 SGHNT and CDR2 YENEEA. V was shortened by 1 base and J by 5 bases, with 5 bases between the two germline ends. This CDR3 is built from 13 residues. The CDR3: CASSLAATGELFF. As DNA, the CDR3 is TGTGCCAGCAGCTTAGCCGCAACCGGGGAGCTGTTTTTT.

The chain is built from TRBV28 and TRBJ1-4; maybe TRBD1 (5 bases). The germline CDR1 and CDR2 sequences are MDHEN and SYDVKM. The V end lost 6 bases, the J end lost 2 bases, and 7 bases lay between the germline ends. This CDR3 is 13 amino acids long. The CDR3 nucleotides are TGTGCCAGCAGCGGGGGGACTAATGAAAAACTGTTTTTT. Its translation is CASSGGTNEKLFF.

This clonotype showed up many times. The J gene is TRBJ2-1, the V gene TRBV4-3; 8 bases map to TRBD1. The V and J ends lost 4 bases and 2 bases, in that order; junction bases with no gene match: 10. The germline V gene encodes CDR1 LGHNA and CDR2 YSLEER. CDR3 length: 17 residues. This chain's CDR3 is CASSLGEGTGTYNEQFF. In DNA form, the CDR3 reads TGCGCCAGCAGCCTGGGTGAGGGGACAGGAACCTACAATGAGCAGTTCTTC.

This clonotype has just a few counts. The chain uses TRBV7-2 and TRBJ2-1, with TRBD2 identical over 11 bases. V dropped 6 bases and J dropped 7; count of bases not matched to a gene: 8. The CDR3 consists of 15 residues. Germline V CDR1 and CDR2: SGHTA, FQGNSA. CDR3 coding DNA: TGTGCCAGCAGGGGACTAGCGGTTCTAGGGAATGAGCAGTTCTTC. This translates into CASRGLAVLGNEQFF.

This clonotype was counted at least ten times. The chain combines TRBV2 with TRBJ1-2; D is unclear. CDR3 length equals 14 residues. Germline-derived CDR1 and CDR2 are SNHLY and FYNNEI. V was clipped by 7 bases and J by 8 bases, with 20 bases between them. This chain's CDR3 is CASTLQPSGAGYTF. The CDR3 DNA is TGTGCCAGCACCCTTCAGCCGTCGGGAGCCGGCTACACCTTC.

The table lists this clonotype with many counts. V is TRBV4-1 and J is TRBJ2-3, with D hard to call. The CDR3 extends over 13 amino acids. Per germline, CDR1 MGHRA and CDR2 YSYEKL. The V and J ends lost 4 bases and 5 bases respectively, with 10 bases between them. Here the CDR3 reads CASSPGGGDTQYF. In DNA, the CDR3 is TGCGCCAGCAGCCCGGGCGGCGGAGATACGCAGTATTTT.

This clonotype was seen repeatedly, ten times or more. In nucleotides, the CDR3 is TGCAGCGTCAGGAGCAGCAATCAGCCCCAGCATTTT. This sequence encodes CSVRSSNQPQHF. V usage is TRBV29-1 and J usage is TRBJ1-5; D gene unclear. There are 12 residues in the CDR3. Trimming stripped 6 bases from V and 1 base from J, with 7 bases between. CDR1 and CDR2 (germline): SQVTM, ANQGSEA.

This clonotype was recorded a few times. The rearrangement uses TRBV9 and TRBJ2-4; D may match TRBD1 or TRBD2 (5 bases each). V lost 5 bases to trimming and J lost 5 bases, with 11 bases between them. Per germline, CDR1 SGDLS and CDR2 YYNGEE. This CDR3 has 13 amino acids. The CDR3 loop is CASRGDGENIQYF. The CDR3 DNA reads as TGTGCCAGCAGAGGGGACGGTGAAAACATTCAGTACTTC.

This chain connects TRBV18 to TRBJ1-3; no firm D call. The CDR3 runs 16 residues. CDR1 and CDR2 from the germline V gene are KGHSH and LQKENI. V was trimmed by 3 bases and J by 0 bases, leaving 12 bases between them. CDR3 loop: CASSPRSVSSGNTIYF. The CDR3 DNA reads as TGTGCCAGCTCACCTCGGAGCGTCAGCTCTGGAAACACCATATATTTT.